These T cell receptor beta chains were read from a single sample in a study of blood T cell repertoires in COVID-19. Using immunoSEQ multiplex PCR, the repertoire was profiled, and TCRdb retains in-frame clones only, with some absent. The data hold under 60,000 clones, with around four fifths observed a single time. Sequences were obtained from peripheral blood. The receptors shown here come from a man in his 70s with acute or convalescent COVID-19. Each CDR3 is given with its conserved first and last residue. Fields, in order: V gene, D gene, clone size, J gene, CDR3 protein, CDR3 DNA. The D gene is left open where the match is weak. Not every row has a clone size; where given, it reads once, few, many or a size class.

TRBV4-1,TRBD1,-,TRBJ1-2,CASSQDIEGAKGYTF,TGCGCCAGCAGCCAAGATATTGAGGGGGCTAAGGGCTACACCTTC
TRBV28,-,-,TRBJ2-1,CASSPPTFSVYNEQFF,TGTGCCAGCAGTCCACCGACATTCTCGGTCTACAATGAGCAGTTCTTC
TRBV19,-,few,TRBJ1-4,CASSKQVDEKLFF,TGTGCCAGTAGTAAACAGGTGGACGAAAAACTGTTTTTT
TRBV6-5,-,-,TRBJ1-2,CASRGAGNYGYTF,TGTGCCAGCAGGGGGGCCGGGAACTATGGCTACACCTTC
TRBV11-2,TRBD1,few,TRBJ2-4,CASRPWTGKNIQYF,TGTGCCAGCAGACCCTGGACAGGGAAAAACATTCAGTACTTC
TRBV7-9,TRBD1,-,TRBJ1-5,CASSYDRGPQHF,TGTGCCAGCAGCTACGACAGGGGTCCCCAGCATTTT
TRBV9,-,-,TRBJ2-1,CASSVGGISSYNEQFF,TGTGCCAGCAGCGTAGGCGGGATCAGCTCCTACAATGAGCAGTTCTTC
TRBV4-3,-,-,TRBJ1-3,CASSQDFRVSGNTIYF,TGCGCCAGCAGCCAAGACTTCAGGGTATCTGGAAACACCATATATTTT
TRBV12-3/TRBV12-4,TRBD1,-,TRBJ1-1,CASSMDRVEAFF,TGTGCCAGCAGTATGGACAGGGTTGAAGCTTTCTTT
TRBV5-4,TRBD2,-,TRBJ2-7,CASRSSGRAFEQYF,TGTGCCAGCAGGTCTAGCGGGAGGGCCTTCGAGCAGTACTTC
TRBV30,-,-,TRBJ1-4,CAWSYIGTGDEKLFF,TGTGCCTGGAGTTACATCGGGACGGGAGATGAAAAACTGTTTTTT
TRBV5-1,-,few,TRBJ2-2,CASSLDAGAAGELFF,TGCGCCAGCAGCTTGGACGCGGGGGCAGCCGGGGAGCTGTTTTTT
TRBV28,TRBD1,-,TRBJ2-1,CASRRTGGAHNEQFF,TGTGCCAGCAGGAGGACAGGGGGCGCCCACAATGAGCAGTTCTTC
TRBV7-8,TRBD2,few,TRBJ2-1,CASSLRRTSGGSGQFF,TGTGCCAGCAGCTTGCGACGGACTAGCGGGGGGTCTGGGCAGTTCTTC
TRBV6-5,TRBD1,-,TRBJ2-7,CASRTGQGGYEQYF,TGTGCCAGCAGGACAGGACAGGGGGGCTACGAGCAGTACTTC
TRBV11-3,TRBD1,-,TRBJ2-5,CASSLGSGQATYF,TGTGCCAGCAGCTTGGGAAGTGGACAGGCAACCTACTTC
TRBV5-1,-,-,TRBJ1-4,CASSLAGKLNEKLFF,TGCGCCAGCAGCTTGGCCGGGAAGCTTAATGAAAAACTGTTTTTT
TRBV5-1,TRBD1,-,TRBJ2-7,CASSPLTGQGHEQYF,TGCGCCAGCAGCCCGCTCACCGGACAGGGTCACGAGCAGTACTTC
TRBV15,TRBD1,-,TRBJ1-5,CATGKDRDGQPQHF,TGTGCCACCGGGAAGGACAGGGATGGACAGCCCCAGCATTTT
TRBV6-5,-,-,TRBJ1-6,CASRGAYNSPLHF,TGTGCCAGCAGAGGGGCCTATAATTCACCCCTCCACTTT
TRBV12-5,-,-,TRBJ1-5,CASGPASGPQHF,TGTGCTAGTGGTCCCGCGAGTGGGCCCCAGCATTTT
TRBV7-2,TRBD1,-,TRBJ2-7,CASSPDRAYYEQYF,TGTGCCAGCAGCCCCGACAGGGCGTACTACGAGCAGTACTTC
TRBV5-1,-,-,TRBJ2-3,CASSLAGGLTDTQYF,TGCGCCAGCAGCTTGGCCGGCGGGCTCACAGATACGCAGTATTTT
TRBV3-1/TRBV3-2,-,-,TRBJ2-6,CASSQVAGANVLTF,TGTGCCAGCAGCCAGGTAGCTGGGGCCAACGTCCTGACTTTC
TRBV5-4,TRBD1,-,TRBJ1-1,CASIRLQGAGDTEAFF,TGTGCCAGCATCAGACTACAGGGGGCCGGGGACACTGAAGCTTTCTTT
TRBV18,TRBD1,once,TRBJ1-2,CASSPPTGGSDGYTF,TGTGCCAGCTCACCACCTACAGGGGGATCGGATGGCTACACCTTC